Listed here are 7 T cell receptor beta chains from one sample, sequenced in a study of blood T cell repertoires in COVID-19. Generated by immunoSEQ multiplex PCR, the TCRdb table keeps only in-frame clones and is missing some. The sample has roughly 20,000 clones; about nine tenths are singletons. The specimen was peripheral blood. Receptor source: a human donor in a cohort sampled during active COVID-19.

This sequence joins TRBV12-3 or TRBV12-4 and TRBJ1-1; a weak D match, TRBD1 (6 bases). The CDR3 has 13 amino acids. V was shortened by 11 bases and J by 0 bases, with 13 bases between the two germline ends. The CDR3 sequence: CAGRTEMNTEAFF. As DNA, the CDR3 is TGTGCCGGCCGGACAGAGATGAACACTGAAGCTTTCTTT.

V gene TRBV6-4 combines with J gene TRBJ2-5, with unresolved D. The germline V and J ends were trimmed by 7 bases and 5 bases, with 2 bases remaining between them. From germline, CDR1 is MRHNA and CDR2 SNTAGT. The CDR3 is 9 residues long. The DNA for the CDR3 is TGTGCCAGCACGGAGACCCAGTACTTC. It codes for CASTETQYF.

CDR3 loop: CASSVTGGHSPLHF. The CDR3 DNA reads as TGTGCCAGCAGCGTGACAGGGGGCCATTCACCCCTCCACTTT. The chain has TRBV7-8 and TRBJ1-6; 10 bases fit TRBD1. In germline, CDR1 is SGHVS, CDR2 FQNEAQ. This CDR3 contains 14 residues. The J segment lost 8 bases and the V segment lost 5 bases, leaving 3 bases of the junction unmatched.

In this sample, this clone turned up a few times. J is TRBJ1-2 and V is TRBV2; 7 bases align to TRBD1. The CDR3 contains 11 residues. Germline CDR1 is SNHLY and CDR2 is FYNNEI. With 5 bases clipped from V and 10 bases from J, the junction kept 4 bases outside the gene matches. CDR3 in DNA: TGTGCCAGCAGTTTCGACAGGGCCTACACCTTC. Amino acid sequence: CASSFDRAYTF. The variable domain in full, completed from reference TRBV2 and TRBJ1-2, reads EPEVTQTPSHQVTQMGQEVILRCVPISNHLYFYWYRQILGQKVEFLVSFYNNEISEKSEIFDDQFSVERPDGSNFTLKIRSTKLEDSAMYFCASSFDRAYTFGSGTRLTVV.

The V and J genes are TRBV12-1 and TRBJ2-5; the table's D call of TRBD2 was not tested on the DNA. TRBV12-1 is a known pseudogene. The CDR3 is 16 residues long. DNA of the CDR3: TGTGCCAGCATCTTGTTGGCGGCAGTCAAGCAAGAGACCCAGTACTTC. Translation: CASILLAAVKQETQYF.

The CDR3 DNA follows: TGCAGCGTTGGACAGGGCACTGAAAAACTGTTTTTT. It yields the protein CSVGQGTEKLFF. The rearrangement joins TRBV29-1 to TRBJ1-4; 7 nucleotides align to TRBD1. V gave up 4 bases and J gave up 7 bases; unmatched junction bases: 3. The CDR3 runs 12 residues. The germline V gene encodes CDR1 SQVTM and CDR2 ANQGSEA.

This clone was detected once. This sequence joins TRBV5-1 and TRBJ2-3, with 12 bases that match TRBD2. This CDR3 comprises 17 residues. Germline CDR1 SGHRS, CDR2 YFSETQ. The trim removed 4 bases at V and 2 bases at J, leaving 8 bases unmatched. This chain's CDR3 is CASSPRLAGAITDTQYF. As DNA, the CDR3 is TGCGCCAGCAGCCCGCGACTAGCGGGGGCGATCACAGATACGCAGTATTTT.